Each of the 14 T cell receptor beta chains below was sequenced from the same sample in a study of T cell repertoires in cytomegalovirus infection. One entry per CDR3 protein results from TCRdb running MiXCR on the reads. The sample yields 350,000 to 550,000 distinct CDR3 sequences, roughly 31% seen once. Sequencing used PBMCs. These receptors all stem from a human donor in good health (CMV status not recorded). Some clones in this sample may be carry-over from other donors' samples.

This chain joins TRBV20-1 and TRBJ2-7; no clear D gene. This CDR3 contains 15 residues. Germline V lookup: CDR1 DFQATT, CDR2 SNEGSKA (reference sequence). Trimming removed 5 bases at V and 3 bases at J, with 20 bases between. CDR3 bases: TGCAGTGCTCTCCCCGCGGCAGGCCTCTTCTACGAGCAGTACTTC. This codes for CSALPAAGLFYEQYF.

This chain links TRBV5-6 with TRBJ2-6, with D perhaps matching TRBD1 (5 bases). CDR1 is SGHDT, CDR2 YYEEEE, per germline. CDR3 length equals 17 residues. The V and J ends lost 0 bases and 4 bases respectively, with 14 bases between them. In nucleotides, the CDR3 is TGTGCCAGCAGCTTGGTTGCAGGGTCGTCCGGGGCCAACGTCCTGACTTTC. It codes for CASSLVAGSSGANVLTF. The full variable domain, rest sourced from reference TRBV5-6 and TRBJ2-6, is DAGVTQSPTHLIKTRGQQVTLRCSPKSGHDTVSWYQQALGQGPQFIFQYYEEEERQRGNFPDRFSGHQFPNYSSELNVNALLLGDSALYLCASSLVAGSSGANVLTFGAGSRLTVL.

This clonotype was counted many times. The chain employs TRBV7-9 and TRBJ1-1; no firm D call. Trimming shortened V by 4 bases and J by 1 base, and 13 bases separated the two germline ends. Germline-derived CDR1 and CDR2 are SEHNR and FQNEAQ (reference sequence). The CDR3 spans 15 residues. The CDR3 is CASSSNSYANTEAFF. DNA for the CDR3: TGTGCCAGCAGCTCCAACAGCTATGCGAACACTGAAGCTTTCTTT.

The sample holds many counts of this clonotype. This chain connects TRBV7-6 to TRBJ1-5; 7 nucleotides line up with TRBD1. CDR3 length equals 17 residues. V dropped 3 bases and J dropped 4; count of bases not matched to a gene: 12. CDR1 and CDR2 from the germline V gene are SGHVS and FNYEAQ. This CDR3 is CASSLNPTGEGNQPQHF. For the CDR3, the DNA is TGTGCCAGCAGCTTGAACCCCACAGGGGAAGGTAATCAGCCCCAGCATTTT.

This clonotype was recorded a few times. In DNA, the CDR3 is TGTGCCAGCAGTGACGATAGAGCCGGGGAGCTGTTTTTT. Protein sequence: CASSDDRAGELFF. J is TRBJ2-2 and V is TRBV6-1, with D unresolved. This CDR3 contains 13 residues. V lost 3 bases and J lost 6, with 8 bases in between. The germline gives CDR1 MNHNS, CDR2 SASEGT.

This clonotype has more than one count but fewer than ten. The V and J genes are TRBV7-6 and TRBJ1-2; D is perhaps TRBD1 (6 bases). Germline CDR1 SGHVS, CDR2 FNYEAQ. Trimming shortened V by 5 bases and J by 4 bases, and 11 bases separated the two germline ends. The CDR3 is 13 amino acids. The CDR3 DNA reads as TGTGCCAGCAGCCGGCGGGACACCTATGGCTACACCTTC. The encoded protein is CASSRRDTYGYTF.

The sample holds many counts of this clonotype. This chain connects TRBV7-2 to TRBJ2-1; 7 bases align to TRBD2. Germline-derived CDR1 and CDR2 are SGHTA and FQGNSA. The trim removed 1 base at V and 7 bases at J, leaving 4 bases unmatched. There are 14 residues in the CDR3. CDR3 in amino acids: CASSLDGGRNEQFF. The CDR3 DNA sequence: TGTGCCAGCAGCTTAGACGGGGGGAGGAATGAGCAGTTCTTC.

This clonotype was picked up a small number of times. This chain uses TRBV5-8 with TRBJ2-3, with TRBD2 matching 8 bases. The V gene end was trimmed by 4 bases and the J gene end by 0 bases; junction bases not matched to a gene: 19. Per germline, CDR1 SGHTS and CDR2 YDEGEE. This CDR3 has 20 amino acids. Written as DNA, the CDR3 is TGTGCCAGCAGCACAAATCCTCTCGCGACTAGCGAGACTAGCACAGATACGCAGTATTTT. Translation: CASSTNPLATSETSTDTQYF.

This chain connects TRBV5-6 to TRBJ1-2, with 9 nucleotides matching TRBD1. Germline CDR1 reads SGHDT; CDR2 reads YYEEEE. The J segment lost 5 bases and the V segment lost 2 bases, leaving 10 bases of the junction unmatched. CDR3 size: 16 residues. The CDR3 nucleotides are TGTGCCAGCAGCTTCTATGAGACAGGGGGTGGTTATGGCTACACCTTC. This sequence encodes CASSFYETGGGYGYTF. The full variable domain, rest sourced from reference TRBV5-6 and TRBJ1-2, is DAGVTQSPTHLIKTRGQQVTLRCSPKSGHDTVSWYQQALGQGPQFIFQYYEEEERQRGNFPDRFSGHQFPNYSSELNVNALLLGDSALYLCASSFYETGGGYGYTFGSGTRLTVV.

The chain recombines TRBV6-6 with TRBJ1-2; D may be TRBD1 (6 bases). CDR1 and CDR2 (germline): MNHNY, SVGAGI (reference sequence). Between the trimmed V and J ends, which lost 6 bases and 4 bases, there was a span of 12 bases. The CDR3 consists of 13 residues. CDR3 sequence reads: CASRWTDFYGYTF. The CDR3 DNA reads as TGTGCCAGCAGATGGACAGATTTCTATGGCTACACCTTC.

V is TRBV4-1 and J is TRBJ1-4; no firm D call. Trimming shortened V by 3 bases and J by 8 bases, and 7 bases separated the two germline ends. Germline V gene data show CDR1 as MGHRA and CDR2 as YSYEKL. The CDR3 length is 12 residues. CDR3 sequence (DNA): TGCGCCAGCAGCCAGACTTGGGAAAAACTGTTTTTT. Its translation: CASSQTWEKLFF.

V gene TRBV7-9 combines with J gene TRBJ2-3; D unresolved. CDR3 size: 13 residues. CDR1 is SEHNR, CDR2 FQNEAQ, per germline (reference sequence). With 5 bases removed from V and 3 bases from J, the gap between germline ends came to 9 bases. CDR3 DNA: TGTGCCAGCAGCCCCGCGGAAACAGATACGCAGTATTTT. Amino acid sequence: CASSPAETDTQYF.

The V and J genes are TRBV6-2 or TRBV6-3 and TRBJ1-1; no clear D. Germline lookup yields CDR1 MNHEY and CDR2 SVGEGT. V lost 1 base to trimming and J lost 6 bases, with 9 bases between them. The CDR3 totals 13 residues. CDR3 amino acids: CASSYLRSAEAFF. The CDR3 DNA follows: TGTGCCAGCAGTTACTTGCGGAGCGCTGAAGCTTTCTTT.

The gene calls are TRBV6-1 and TRBJ2-2, with 8 bases that match TRBD2. Germline V gene data show CDR1 as MNHNS and CDR2 as SASEGT. The junction had 10 bases not matched to a gene; V was cut back by 9 bases and J by 7 bases. CDR3 length: 14 amino acids. The CDR3 protein is CARGPGGPVGELFF. As DNA, the CDR3 is TGTGCCAGGGGCCCGGGGGGGCCGGTCGGGGAGCTGTTTTTT.